This TCR beta chain comes out of a study of neoadjuvant anti-PD-1 for oral cavity cancer. Study background: Patients without progression received a fourth nivolumab dose around day 43, then surgical resection on days 50-56.

The study, taken as a whole, reports: TCR analyses covered only a few patients per response group.

Assay: immunoSEQ multiplex PCR; the TCRdb copy retains only in-frame clones and omits some. Here the sample spans about 68,000 clones, about 88% being singletons. The length of the CDR3 is 15 residues. Germline trimming cut 7 bases from V and 1 base from J; bases unmatched to any gene: 4. In germline, CDR1 is MNHNY, CDR2 SVGAGI (reference sequence). Specified time point: after neoadjuvant nivolumab, at surgical resection. No culture or expansion preceded analysis of these blood cells. In the case of this clone: Its matching antigen is unknown.

Sequenced here: PBMCs, sampled after nivolumab (anti-PD-1) treatment. The gene calls are TRBV6-6 and TRBJ2-3, with 11 positions matching TRBD2. The sequence came from a person between 35 and 79 years old with oral cavity squamous cell carcinoma. The CDR3 coding sequence is TGTGCCAGCACCAAACTAGCGGGGGGCACAGATACGCAGTATTTT. It specifies CASTKLAGGTDTQYF.